One sample yielded the 5 T cell receptor beta chains listed below, sequenced in a study of blood T cell repertoires in COVID-19 (dated by TCRdb to 2020 to 2021). The method behind the library was the immunoSEQ multiplex PCR assay. The table comes from immuneACCESS by way of TCRdb, which keeps in-frame sequences with V and J called. Part of the clones is missing from these tables; in studies checked, under half for an unresolved V gene and the rest for unknown reasons. The sample yields about 220,000 clones; roughly 80% were counted once. The ten top clones hold less than 2.5% of the sample. Input material: peripheral blood. The origin of the receptors is a woman aged 60-70 years with acute or convalescent COVID-19.

V is TRBV7-2 and J is TRBJ1-1, with 8 positions matching TRBD1. Germline assignment: CDR1 SGHTA and CDR2 FQGNSA. The CDR3 extends over 14 amino acids. V lost 5 bases, J lost 7 bases, and 9 bases stayed unmatched. CDR3: CASSPRTGQGEAFF. In DNA, the CDR3 is TGTGCCAGCAGCCCTCGGACAGGACAGGGTGAAGCTTTCTTT.

This chain links TRBV5-1 with TRBJ2-7; tentative D call: TRBD1 (9 bases). V lost 4 bases and J lost 9, with 23 bases in between. CDR1 is SGHRS, CDR2 YFSETQ, per germline. This CDR3 spans 15 amino acids. CDR3 amino acids: CASSPGGTGFLGQYF. In DNA form, the CDR3 reads TGCGCCAGCAGCCCGGGGGGGACAGGGTTCCTTGGGCAGTACTTC.

The chain is built from TRBV5-1 and TRBJ1-2; D possibly corresponds to TRBD1 (6 bases). CDR1 is SGHRS, CDR2 YFSETQ, per germline. With 5 bases removed from V and 2 bases from J, the gap between germline ends came to 7 bases. The CDR3 is made up of 12 amino acids. The CDR3 DNA reads TGCGCCAGCAGGGGGGCGAACTATGGCTACACCTTC. Encoded protein: CASRGANYGYTF.

The rearrangement links TRBV5-1 to TRBJ1-3; possibly TRBD1 for D (5 bases). V lost 0 bases, J lost 9 bases, and 10 bases lay in between. The CDR3 loop spans 13 amino acids. Germline V lookup: CDR1 SGHRS, CDR2 YFSETQ. Here the CDR3 reads CASSLVGRGTIYF. CDR3 DNA sequence: TGCGCCAGCAGCTTGGTCGGTAGGGGCACCATATATTTT.

This chain links TRBV5-1 with TRBJ2-1; a weak D match, TRBD2 (5 bases). CDR1 and CDR2 from the germline V gene are SGHRS and YFSETQ. The V end was cut by 0 bases, the J end by 0 bases, with 10 bases between. The length of the CDR3 is 16 residues. This CDR3 reads CASSLDTGSSYNEQFF. CDR3 nucleotide sequence: TGCGCCAGCAGCTTGGATACGGGGAGCTCCTACAATGAGCAGTTCTTC.